This paragraph covers one TCR beta chain sequence. The V end was cut by 6 bases, the J end by 3 bases, with 19 bases between. This CDR3 has 16 residues. Germline assignment: CDR1 KGHSH and CDR2 LQKENI. The data stem from a study of blood T cell repertoires in COVID-19. Across the whole study: The United States, Italy and Spain supplied acute and convalescent COVID-19 samples. The analysed material was cDNA or gDNA that came from T cells, B-cell-depleted T cells, or PBMCs.

Original data processing: Researchers report that nucleated cell counts were estimated from reference gene primer amplification. Measured with immunoSEQ multiplex PCR; TCRdb has only the in-frame clones, and not every one. Clone size and V and J calls were adopted from that table, with D and trimming inferred from the DNA. The repertoire holds about 130,000 clones, with approximately 80% as singletons. The sequencing sample was made of peripheral blood. The V and J genes are TRBV18 and TRBJ2-3, with D perhaps TRBD2 (6 bases). This clonotype was obtained from a woman between 50 and 59 years old with acute or convalescent COVID-19. In DNA, the CDR3 is TGTGCCAGCTCTTATACGGGGGACCAGGATACAGATACGCAGTATTTT. It is translated as CASSYTGDQDTDTQYF.